This TCR beta chain comes out of a study of T cell responses to AZD1222 COVID-19 vaccine. On this clone: Its antigen is not identified.

Data came from immunoSEQ multiplex PCR; TCRdb stores just in-frame clones and leaves some out. The table includes more than 250,000 clones, about 92% detected once. Findings and caveats of the study: Close to half of spike-specific TCRs reportedly recognize unmutated variant regions. Repertoire collection took place solely once the T cell response had peaked. Clonal diversity may have been underestimated in mostly white British donors.

This clonotype was obtained from an adult in good health. This material consisted of peripheral blood, taken on day 0 of AZD1222 vaccination.

CDR3 region: CASSLVGGRTDTQYF. The CDR3 DNA reads TGTGCCAGCAGCTTAGTAGGAGGGAGAACAGATACGCAGTATTTT. The chain has TRBV7-6 and TRBJ2-3, with D possibly TRBD2 on 6 matching bases. The CDR3 sequence is 15 residues long. Germline CDR1 reads SGHVS; CDR2 reads FNYEAQ. V was trimmed by 1 base and J by 3 bases, leaving 11 bases between them.